Shown below are 5 T cell receptor beta chains from a single sample sequenced in a study of T cell repertoires in chronic hepatitis B. The data were produced by immunoSEQ multiplex PCR, yet TCRdb's version contains in-frame clones alone and is incomplete. The sample lists approximately 710 clones, 86% occurring once. The material sequenced was total CD8+ T cells from PBMCs. The receptor set was obtained from a human donor with chronic hepatitis B virus infection.

The V gene is TRBV19, the J gene TRBJ1-5, with D perhaps matching TRBD1 (5 bases). The CDR3 extends over 15 amino acids. Trimming shortened V by 3 bases and J by 3 bases, and 12 bases separated the two germline ends. Germline CDR1 is LNHDA and CDR2 is SQIVND (reference sequence). The CDR3 nucleotides read TGTGCCAGTAGTATTATAGCAGGGTACAATCAGCCCCAGCATTTT. Translating gives CASSIIAGYNQPQHF.

This clone was seen just once. The chain couples TRBV19 to TRBJ2-3, with D possibly being TRBD1 or TRBD2 (5 bases each). CDR1 LNHDA and CDR2 SQIVND come from the germline V gene (reference sequence). V lost 4 bases and J 3 bases, leaving 17 bases between the germline ends. This CDR3 has 16 residues. The CDR3 is CASSNTPGRGTDTQYF. For the CDR3, the DNA is TGTGCCAGTAGTAATACCCCGGGGCGAGGGACAGATACGCAGTATTTT. Based on the CDR3 plus reference TRBV19 and TRBJ2-3, the full variable domain is DGGITQSPKYLFRKEGQNVTLSCEQNLNHDAMYWYRQDPGQGLRLIYYSQIVNDFQKGDIAEGYSVSREKKESFPLTVTSAQKNPTAFYLCASSNTPGRGTDTQYFGPGTRLTVL.

The V and J genes are TRBV13 and TRBJ2-2; TRBD2 might be the D (5 bases). Germline V gene sequence: CDR1 PRHDT, CDR2 FYEKMQ (reference sequence). This CDR3 spans 15 amino acids. V dropped 2 bases and J dropped 7 bases, with 14 bases sitting between them. DNA for the CDR3: TGTGCCAGCAGCTTACGTCTGGACGGGAACGGGGAGCTGTTTTTT. It yields the protein CASSLRLDGNGELFF. Drawing the rest from reference TRBV13 and TRBJ2-2, the complete variable domain is AAGVIQSPRHLIKEKRETATLKCYPIPRHDTVYWYQQGPGQDPQFLISFYEKMQSDKGSIPDRFSAQQFSDYHSELNMSSLELGDSALYFCASSLRLDGNGELFFGEGSRLTVL.

V is TRBV19 and J is TRBJ1-6, with TRBD1 identical over 7 bases. Per germline, CDR1 LNHDA and CDR2 SQIVND (reference sequence). The CDR3 sequence is 15 residues long. The ends lost 4 bases at V and 4 bases at J; junction bases unmatched: 4. The CDR3 DNA sequence: TGTGCCAGTAGTACAGGACAGGATTATAATTCACCCCTCCACTTT. Translating it yields CASSTGQDYNSPLHF.

The chain is built from TRBV27 and TRBJ1-2; 9 bases match TRBD1. Germline lookup yields CDR1 MNHEY and CDR2 SMNVEV (reference sequence). The ends lost 9 bases at V and 4 bases at J; junction bases unmatched: 15. The CDR3 consists of 16 residues. CDR3 residues: CASYQTTGQGVYGYTF. In nucleotides, the CDR3 is TGTGCCAGTTATCAAACAACGGGACAGGGAGTCTATGGCTACACCTTC.